One sample yielded the 6 T cell receptor beta chains listed below, sequenced in a study of blood T cell repertoires in COVID-19. Sequencing used immunoSEQ multiplex PCR; TCRdb keeps in-frame clones, though not all of them. The table lists about 350,000 clones, around nine tenths of them singletons. The sequenced sample was peripheral blood. The receptors originated from a woman between 55 and 75 years old with COVID-19, enrolled during active disease.

This chain joins TRBV10-2 and TRBJ2-7; 7 bases line up with TRBD2. Trimming cost V 9 bases and J 1 base; bases outside gene matches: 3. The V gene's germline CDR1 is WSHSY and CDR2 SAAADI. The CDR3 length is 12 residues. In DNA form, the CDR3 reads TGCGCCAGTTCTAGCGGATCCTACGAGCAGTACTTC. This codes for CASSSGSYEQYF.

This clone was found a few times. This rearrangement joins TRBV5-8 to TRBJ2-1, with 11 bases aligning to TRBD2. CDR1 and CDR2 (germline): SGHTS, YDEGEE. The CDR3 is made up of 18 amino acids. J gave up 1 base and V 1 base, and 7 bases lay outside the gene matches. In DNA form, the CDR3 reads TGTGCCAGCAGCTTGCGGGAGGCTAGCGGGGGGTCCTACAATGAGCAGTTCTTC. Translation: CASSLREASGGSYNEQFF.

V usage is TRBV5-4 and J usage is TRBJ2-3; tentative D call: TRBD1 (6 bases). Germline V gives CDR1 SGHNT, CDR2 YYREEE (reference sequence). V was cut by 1 base and J by 6 bases, with 9 bases left in between. The CDR3 length is 13 residues. The CDR3 DNA is TGTGCCAGCAGCTTGAACAGGGATGATACGCAGTATTTT. It encodes CASSLNRDDTQYF.

The V call is TRBV5-1, the J call TRBJ2-3; 15 bases agree with TRBD2. The length of the CDR3 is 18 residues. The V segment lost 4 bases and the J segment 1 base; nucleotides outside the gene matches: 7. Germline V CDR1 and CDR2: SGHRS, YFSETQ. The CDR3 DNA sequence: TGCGCCAGCAGCCGAGGACTAGCGGGGGGGCTGGGCACAGATACGCAGTATTTT. It encodes CASSRGLAGGLGTDTQYF.

The chain combines TRBV2 with TRBJ1-4; 7 bases line up with TRBD1. The germline CDR1 and CDR2 sequences are SNHLY and FYNNEI. V gave up 1 base and J gave up 4 bases; unmatched junction bases: 12. There are 18 residues in the CDR3. CDR3 protein: CASSEGLLEGAVNEKLFF. CDR3 coding DNA: TGTGCCAGCAGTGAAGGGCTGCTAGAGGGGGCGGTTAATGAAAAACTGTTTTTT.

J is TRBJ1-2 and V is TRBV4-1; D may be TRBD1 (6 bases). Germline V gives CDR1 MGHRA, CDR2 YSYEKL. CDR3 length: 16 amino acids. V lost 4 bases, J lost 1 base, and 16 bases lay in between. For the CDR3, the DNA is TGCGCCAGCAGCCGAGGCGGGGGGCGGATTAACTATGGCTACACCTTC. Translated, it gives CASSRGGGRINYGYTF.